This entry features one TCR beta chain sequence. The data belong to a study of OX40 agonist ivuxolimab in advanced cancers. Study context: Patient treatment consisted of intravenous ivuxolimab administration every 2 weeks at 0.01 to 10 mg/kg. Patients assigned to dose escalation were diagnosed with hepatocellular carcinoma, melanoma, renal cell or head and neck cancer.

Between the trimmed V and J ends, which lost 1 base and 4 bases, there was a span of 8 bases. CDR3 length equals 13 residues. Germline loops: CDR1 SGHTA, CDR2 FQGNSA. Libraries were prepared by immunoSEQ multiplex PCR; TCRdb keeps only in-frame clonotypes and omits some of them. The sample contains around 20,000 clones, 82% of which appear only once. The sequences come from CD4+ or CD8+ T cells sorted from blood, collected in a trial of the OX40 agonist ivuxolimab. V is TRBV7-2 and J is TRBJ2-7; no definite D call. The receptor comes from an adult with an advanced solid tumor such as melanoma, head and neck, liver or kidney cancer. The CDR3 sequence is CASSLERQYEQYF. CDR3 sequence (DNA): TGTGCCAGCAGCTTAGAAAGGCAGTACGAGCAGTACTTC. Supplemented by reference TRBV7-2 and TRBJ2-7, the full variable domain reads GAGVSQSPSNKVTEKGKDVELRCDPISGHTALYWYRQSLGQGLEFLIYFQGNSAPDKSGLPSDRFSAERTGGSVSTLTIQRTQQEDSAVYLCASSLERQYEQYFGPGTRLTVT.